This paragraph covers one T cell receptor beta chain sequence. Its target is not known. These data are taken from a study of immune evolution from preneoplasia to lung adenocarcinoma. Method: immunoSEQ multiplex PCR; TCRdb's copy keeps in-frame clones and lacks some. The sample yields 9,600 or so clones, 77% seen once. Macro-dissection enriched premalignant or tumor cells before nucleic acid extraction. The CDR3 loop spans 13 amino acids. Germline V gene lookup returns CDR1 MGHDK and CDR2 SYGVNS. The V end lost 4 bases, the J end lost 8 bases, and 14 bases lay between the germline ends. Study results and caveats: Normal lung had the highest top T cell clone frequencies. Normal lung had highest clonality; later lesions appeared denser, more diverse.

The chain links TRBV25-1 to TRBJ1-2; D not certain. The specimen sequenced was FFPE lung adenocarcinoma in situ tissue. This clonotype was obtained from a person aged 60-79 years with lung adenocarcinoma. The CDR3 DNA is TGTGCCAGCAGTGGGGTTCTTACACGGGGCTACACCTTC. This sequence encodes CASSGVLTRGYTF.